These T cell receptor beta chains were read from a single sample in a study of glioma-infiltrating T cells after dendritic cell vaccination. Data came from immunoSEQ multiplex PCR; TCRdb stores just in-frame clones and leaves some out. The sample has 90,000 to 100,000 clones, about four fifths seen once; the top ten hold around 5.9%. The source was blood, collected before dendritic cell vaccination. The receptors originated from a human donor with glioblastoma. Both conserved end residues are trimmed from each CDR3. Each record gives: clone size, V gene, CDR3 protein. Rows may omit the clone size; those that give it use once, few, many or a size class.

NA TRBV6-5 ASIPGTFSSEAF
NA TRBV6-6 ASSKGGTGNGYT
NA TRBV30 AWDRGMNTEAF
few TRBV5-1 ASSLEQGANGYT
NA TRBV28 ASNQPRGRKYEQY
once TRBV12-1 RWTGFNQPQH
few TRBV29-1 SVTGTGGGTDTQY
NA TRBV5-1 ASSPGGLEAF
NA TRBV5-3 ARSQPPTQGGPNYGYT
NA TRBV28 ASNRGQGGLRRGYT
NA TRBV5-4 ASSLTSGSTDTQY
NA TRBV7-9 ASSSPGQGPQY
NA TRBV2 ASSYRQGYGYT
NA TRBV11-2 ASSFIADTQY
NA TRBV15 ATSTTGISGNTIY
NA TRBV19 ASSSYTNEQF
NA TRBV28 ASSSLLAGIEPIGYNEQF
few TRBV7-2 ASSGLTGLYEQY
NA TRBV7-8 ASSLYRDTQY
once TRBV5-8 ASSALAVRGQY
few TRBV9 ASSVGSQGTASPLH
NA TRBV23-1 ASSQWEQAGAGASYNEQF
NA TRBV2 ASSDGTDLWNTEAF
NA TRBV7-2 ASSSYLQTGTEQY
NA TRBV5-1 ASSPTPGGNQPQH
NA TRBV6-1 ASSEGAGAWVGYT
NA TRBV18 ASSRDSSYNEQF
NA TRBV5-1 ASRGPEDYGYT
few TRBV2 ASSPPGLRTDTQY
NA TRBV5-4 ASSLAGGGPYEQY
NA TRBV5-1 ASSATQGWANTEAF
NA TRBV13 ASSSSTISYEQY
NA TRBV9 ASSVTSHEGQPQH
NA TRBV25-1 ASSPFQGRSGNTIY
NA TRBV2 ASHMIDRGPTEAF
NA TRBV7-3 ASSLGASGNNEQF
NA TRBV30 AWSVRGGGSGNTIY
NA TRBV7-2 ASSPLTGGNSPLH
NA TRBV14 ASSHPGGSWTGVGEAF